A selection of T cell receptor beta chains follows, all from one sample in a study of cytomegalovirus exposure and HLA in healthy donors. Clones were sequenced by immunoSEQ multiplex PCR, and TCRdb holds only the in-frame ones, with some missing. Among roughly 200,000 clones, 80% were seen once, and the ten largest hold more than 5.5%. The material sequenced was PBMCs. Receptors originate from a man between 40 and 49 years old in good health and CMV-seronegative. CDR3s include the opening cysteine and the closing phenylalanine or tryptophan. The D gene is left open where the match is weak. Some rows mark clone size as missing; the rest say once, few, many or name a class of expanded clone.

CDR3nt: TGTGCCAGCAGTCCGGGGGAGACCCAGTACTTC
CDR3aa: CASSPGETQYF
abundance: -
d_gene: -
j_gene: TRBJ2-5
v_gene: TRBV7-2

CDR3nt: TGTGCCAGCAGTGCACCTAGGTGGGGACAGGTTCAAGAGACCCAGTACTTC
CDR3aa: CASSAPRWGQVQETQYF
abundance: -
d_gene: TRBD1
j_gene: TRBJ2-5
v_gene: TRBV6-1

CDR3nt: TGTGCCAGCAGCTTCACGGGGGGCTCCTACGAGCAGTACTTC
CDR3aa: CASSFTGGSYEQYF
abundance: few
d_gene: TRBD2
j_gene: TRBJ2-7
v_gene: TRBV7-9

CDR3nt: TGTGCCAGCAGCTTAGAGGAGGGGCCCTATGGCTACACCTTC
CDR3aa: CASSLEEGPYGYTF
abundance: -
d_gene: -
j_gene: TRBJ1-2
v_gene: TRBV11-2

CDR3nt: TGCGCCAGCAGCGCCCGGGGGGCGTTCGTAGATACGCAGTATTTT
CDR3aa: CASSARGAFVDTQYF
abundance: -
d_gene: -
j_gene: TRBJ2-3
v_gene: TRBV5-1

CDR3nt: TGTGCCATCAGTGAGTCGAGGGATCAGCCCCAGCATTTT
CDR3aa: CAISESRDQPQHF
abundance: -
d_gene: -
j_gene: TRBJ1-5
v_gene: TRBV10-3

CDR3nt: TGCGTCAGCAGCTTGGGACAGACTAGCACAGATACGCAGTATTTT
CDR3aa: CVSSLGQTSTDTQYF
abundance: -
d_gene: TRBD1
j_gene: TRBJ2-3
v_gene: TRBV5-1

CDR3nt: TGTGCCAGTAGTGGGGACAGGTTATCGAACACTGAAGCTTTCTTT
CDR3aa: CASSGDRLSNTEAFF
abundance: -
d_gene: TRBD1
j_gene: TRBJ1-1
v_gene: TRBV19

CDR3nt: TGTGCCAGCAGAGAAACAGGGTTTCAAGAGCCCCAGCATTTT
CDR3aa: CASRETGFQEPQHF
abundance: -
d_gene: -
j_gene: TRBJ1-5
v_gene: TRBV2

CDR3nt: TGTGCCAGCAGCTTAGCGGTCGTCTACCCCACAGATACGCAGTATTTT
CDR3aa: CASSLAVVYPTDTQYF
abundance: -
d_gene: -
j_gene: TRBJ2-3
v_gene: TRBV7-9

CDR3nt: TGTGCCAGCAGTGAAGCCCAGCGGGGGGGCTGGAGAGAGACCCAGTACTTC
CDR3aa: CASSEAQRGGWRETQYF
abundance: -
d_gene: TRBD2
j_gene: TRBJ2-5
v_gene: TRBV2

CDR3nt: TGTGCCAGCAGTGAAGGAAGTGGTCAGTCGAACTATGGCTACACCTTC
CDR3aa: CASSEGSGQSNYGYTF
abundance: -
d_gene: -
j_gene: TRBJ1-2
v_gene: TRBV6-1

CDR3nt: TGCGCCAGCAGCTTTTCAGGAATCCAAGAGACCCAGTACTTC
CDR3aa: CASSFSGIQETQYF
abundance: -
d_gene: -
j_gene: TRBJ2-5
v_gene: TRBV5-1

CDR3nt: TGTGCCAGTAGTTCGACAGGCCAGGGCACTGAAGCTTTCTTT
CDR3aa: CASSSTGQGTEAFF
abundance: -
d_gene: -
j_gene: TRBJ1-1
v_gene: TRBV19

CDR3nt: TGTGCCAGCAGTGAGACTCAGATACAAAACACTGAAGCTTTCTTT
CDR3aa: CASSETQIQNTEAFF
abundance: -
d_gene: -
j_gene: TRBJ1-1
v_gene: TRBV25-1

CDR3nt: TGTGCCAGCAGCCCCCGTTGGCGGGGGGCCATTCAAGAGACCCAGTACTTC
CDR3aa: CASSPRWRGAIQETQYF
abundance: few
d_gene: TRBD2
j_gene: TRBJ2-5
v_gene: TRBV11-2

CDR3nt: TGTGCCAGCAGCTTATGGATTAGGACTAGCGGGAGGGCCGTTAAATTTACTGAGCAGTTCTTC
CDR3aa: CASSLWIRTSGRAVKFTEQFF
abundance: -
d_gene: TRBD2
j_gene: TRBJ2-1
v_gene: TRBV13

CDR3nt: TGCGCCAGCAGCCACGGCCGGGTAGCTAACTATGGCTACACCTTC
CDR3aa: CASSHGRVANYGYTF
abundance: -
d_gene: -
j_gene: TRBJ1-2
v_gene: TRBV4-1

CDR3nt: TGTGCCAGCAGAGGGGGCCTGCACACAGATACGCAGTATTTT
CDR3aa: CASRGGLHTDTQYF
abundance: -
d_gene: TRBD1
j_gene: TRBJ2-3
v_gene: TRBV5-6

CDR3nt: TGTGCCAGCTCACCAGGGCCACCTACAGGTAGCAATCAGCCCCAGCATTTT
CDR3aa: CASSPGPPTGSNQPQHF
abundance: few
d_gene: -
j_gene: TRBJ1-5
v_gene: TRBV18

CDR3nt: TGTGCCAGCTCATTACGGACTAGCGGCTTAGAAACAGATACGCAGTATTTT
CDR3aa: CASSLRTSGLETDTQYF
abundance: -
d_gene: TRBD2
j_gene: TRBJ2-3
v_gene: TRBV18

CDR3nt: TGCGCCAGCAGCCAAGATGCGGGGGCTGGCGAGCAGTACTTC
CDR3aa: CASSQDAGAGEQYF
abundance: -
d_gene: -
j_gene: TRBJ2-7
v_gene: TRBV4-3

CDR3nt: TGTGCCAGCAGCTCCAGCGGGAGGCGAGCAGATACGCAGTATTTT
CDR3aa: CASSSSGRRADTQYF
abundance: few
d_gene: TRBD2
j_gene: TRBJ2-3
v_gene: TRBV7-3

CDR3nt: TGTGCCAGCAGCTTAGTTAGCAGCACCTACGAGCAGTACTTC
CDR3aa: CASSLVSSTYEQYF
abundance: -
d_gene: -
j_gene: TRBJ2-7
v_gene: TRBV7-2

CDR3nt: TGTGCCAGCAGCTTAAATCATGGGAGTGAGCAGTTCTTC
CDR3aa: CASSLNHGSEQFF
abundance: -
d_gene: -
j_gene: TRBJ2-1
v_gene: TRBV7-6

CDR3nt: TGCAGCGTTGAGGTAACACTAGCGGGAGGGATGAGCTCCTACGAGCAGTACTTC
CDR3aa: CSVEVTLAGGMSSYEQYF
abundance: -
d_gene: TRBD2
j_gene: TRBJ2-7
v_gene: TRBV29-1

CDR3nt: TGTGCCAGCAGCTCAGGACTAGCGGGGGGGAGTGAGACCCAGTACTTC
CDR3aa: CASSSGLAGGSETQYF
abundance: -
d_gene: TRBD2
j_gene: TRBJ2-5
v_gene: TRBV9

CDR3nt: TGCAGCGTGCTGACAGGGGGAAACACCATATATTTT
CDR3aa: CSVLTGGNTIYF
abundance: -
d_gene: TRBD1
j_gene: TRBJ1-3
v_gene: TRBV29-1

CDR3nt: TGCGCCAGCAGCCAAGACATCGAGAACTACGAGCAGTACTTC
CDR3aa: CASSQDIENYEQYF
abundance: few
d_gene: -
j_gene: TRBJ2-7
v_gene: TRBV4-3